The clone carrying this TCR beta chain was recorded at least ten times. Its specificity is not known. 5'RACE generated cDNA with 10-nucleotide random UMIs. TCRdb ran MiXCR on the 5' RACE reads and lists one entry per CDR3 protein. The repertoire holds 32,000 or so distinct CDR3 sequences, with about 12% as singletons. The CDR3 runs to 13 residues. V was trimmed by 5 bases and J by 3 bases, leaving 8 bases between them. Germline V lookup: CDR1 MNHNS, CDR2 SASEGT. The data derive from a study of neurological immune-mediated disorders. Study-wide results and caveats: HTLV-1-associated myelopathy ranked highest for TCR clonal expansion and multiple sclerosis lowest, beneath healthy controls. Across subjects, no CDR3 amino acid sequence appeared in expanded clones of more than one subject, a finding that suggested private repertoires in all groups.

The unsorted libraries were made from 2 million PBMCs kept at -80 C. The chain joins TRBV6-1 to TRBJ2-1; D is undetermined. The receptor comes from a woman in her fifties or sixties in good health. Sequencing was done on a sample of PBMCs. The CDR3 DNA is TGTGCCAGCAGTAACAGTATCTACAATGAGCAGTTCTTC. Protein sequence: CASSNSIYNEQFF.